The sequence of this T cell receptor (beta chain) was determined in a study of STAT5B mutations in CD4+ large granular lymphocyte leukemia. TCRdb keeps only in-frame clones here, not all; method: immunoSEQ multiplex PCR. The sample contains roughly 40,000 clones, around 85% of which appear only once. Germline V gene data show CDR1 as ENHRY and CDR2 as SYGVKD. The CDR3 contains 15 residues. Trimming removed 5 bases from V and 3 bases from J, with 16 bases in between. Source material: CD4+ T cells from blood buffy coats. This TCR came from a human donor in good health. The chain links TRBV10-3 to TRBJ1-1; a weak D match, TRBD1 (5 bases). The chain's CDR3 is CAISPGRVGDTEAFF. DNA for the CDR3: TGTGCCATCAGTCCGGGGCGGGTTGGGGACACTGAAGCTTTCTTT.